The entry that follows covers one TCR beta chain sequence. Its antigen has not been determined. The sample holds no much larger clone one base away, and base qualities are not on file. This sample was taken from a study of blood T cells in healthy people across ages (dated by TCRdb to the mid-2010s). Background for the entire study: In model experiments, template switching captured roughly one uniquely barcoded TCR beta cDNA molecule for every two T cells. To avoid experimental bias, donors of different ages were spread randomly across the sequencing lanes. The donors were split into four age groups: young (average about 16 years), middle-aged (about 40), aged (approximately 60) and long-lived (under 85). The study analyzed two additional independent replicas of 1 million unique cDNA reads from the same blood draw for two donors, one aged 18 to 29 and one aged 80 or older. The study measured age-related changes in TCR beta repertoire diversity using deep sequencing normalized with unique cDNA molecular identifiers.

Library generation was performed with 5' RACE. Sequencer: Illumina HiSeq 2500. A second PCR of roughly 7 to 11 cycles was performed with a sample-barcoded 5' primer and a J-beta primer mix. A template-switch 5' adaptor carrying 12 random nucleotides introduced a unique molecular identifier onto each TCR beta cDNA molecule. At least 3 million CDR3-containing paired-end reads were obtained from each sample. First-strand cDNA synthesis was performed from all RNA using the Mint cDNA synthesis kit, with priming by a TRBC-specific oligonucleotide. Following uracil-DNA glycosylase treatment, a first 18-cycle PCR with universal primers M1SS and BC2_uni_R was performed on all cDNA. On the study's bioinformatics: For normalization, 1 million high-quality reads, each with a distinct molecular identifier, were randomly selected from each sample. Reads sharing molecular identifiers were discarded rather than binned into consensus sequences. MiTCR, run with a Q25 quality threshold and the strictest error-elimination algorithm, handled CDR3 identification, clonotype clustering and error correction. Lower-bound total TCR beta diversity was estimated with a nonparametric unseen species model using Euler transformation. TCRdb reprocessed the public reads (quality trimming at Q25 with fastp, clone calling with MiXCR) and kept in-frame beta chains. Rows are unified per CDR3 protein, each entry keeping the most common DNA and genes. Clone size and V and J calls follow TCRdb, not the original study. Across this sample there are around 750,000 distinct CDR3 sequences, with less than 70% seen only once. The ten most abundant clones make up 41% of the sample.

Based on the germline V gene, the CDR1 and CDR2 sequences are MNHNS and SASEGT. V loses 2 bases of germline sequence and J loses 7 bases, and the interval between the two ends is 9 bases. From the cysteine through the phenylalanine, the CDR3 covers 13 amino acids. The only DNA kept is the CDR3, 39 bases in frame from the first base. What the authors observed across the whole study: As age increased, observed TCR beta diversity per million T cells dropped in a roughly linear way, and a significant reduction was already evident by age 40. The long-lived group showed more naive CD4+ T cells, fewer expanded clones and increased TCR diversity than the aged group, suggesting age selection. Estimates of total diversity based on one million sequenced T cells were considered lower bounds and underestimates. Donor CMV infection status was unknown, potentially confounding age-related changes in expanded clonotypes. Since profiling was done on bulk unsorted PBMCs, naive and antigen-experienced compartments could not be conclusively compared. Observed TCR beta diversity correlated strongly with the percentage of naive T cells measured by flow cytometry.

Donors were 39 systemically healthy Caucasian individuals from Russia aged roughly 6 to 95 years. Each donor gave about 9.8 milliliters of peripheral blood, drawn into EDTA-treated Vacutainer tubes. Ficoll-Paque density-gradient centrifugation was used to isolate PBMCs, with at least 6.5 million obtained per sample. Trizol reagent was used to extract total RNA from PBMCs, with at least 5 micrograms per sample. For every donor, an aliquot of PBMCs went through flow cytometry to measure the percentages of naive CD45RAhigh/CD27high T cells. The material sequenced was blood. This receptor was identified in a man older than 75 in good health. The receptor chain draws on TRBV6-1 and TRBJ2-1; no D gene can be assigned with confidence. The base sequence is TGTGCCAGCAGTGAATCAGAAAGGAATGAGCAGTTCTTC. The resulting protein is CASSESERNEQFF.